A selection of T cell receptor beta chains follows, all from one sample in a study of blood T cell repertoires in COVID-19. Method: immunoSEQ multiplex PCR; TCRdb's copy keeps in-frame clones and lacks some. The table lists 250,000 to 300,000 clones, 70% to 90% of them singletons. The sample was peripheral blood. These receptors were obtained from a woman aged 25 to 45 with COVID-19, enrolled during active disease. CDR3s include the opening cysteine and the closing phenylalanine or tryptophan. D genes are given only for firm matches. For some rows the clone size is stated as once, few or many, or as a class when expanded; others skip it.

abundance: -
d_gene: -
v_gene: TRBV2
j_gene: TRBJ1-2
CDR3aa: CASSEYAGRYGYTF
CDR3nt: TGTGCCAGCAGTGAATATGCAGGAAGGTACGGCTACACCTTC

abundance: once
d_gene: TRBD1
v_gene: TRBV13
j_gene: TRBJ2-7
CDR3aa: CASSLAGGAYQYEQYF
CDR3nt: TGTGCCAGCAGCTTAGCAGGGGGCGCTTATCAGTACGAGCAGTACTTC

abundance: -
d_gene: -
v_gene: TRBV2
j_gene: TRBJ1-2
CDR3aa: CASIRQSNYGYTF
CDR3nt: TGTGCCAGCATCCGACAGTCTAACTATGGCTACACCTTC

abundance: -
d_gene: TRBD1
v_gene: TRBV5-5
j_gene: TRBJ2-4
CDR3aa: CASSWGQAPPIQYF
CDR3nt: TGTGCCAGCAGCTGGGGACAGGCCCCTCCGATTCAGTACTTC

abundance: once
d_gene: -
v_gene: TRBV27
j_gene: TRBJ1-1
CDR3aa: CASSFEGSNTEAFF
CDR3nt: TGTGCCAGCAGTTTTGAGGGATCGAACACTGAAGCTTTCTTT

abundance: -
d_gene: TRBD2
v_gene: TRBV11-2
j_gene: TRBJ2-5
CDR3aa: CASSSKGLARQETQYF
CDR3nt: TGTGCCAGCAGCTCGAAGGGACTAGCGCGCCAAGAGACCCAGTACTTC

abundance: once
d_gene: TRBD2
v_gene: TRBV18
j_gene: TRBJ2-7
CDR3aa: CASSPPQRGEQYF
CDR3nt: TGTGCCAGCTCACCACCCCAGCGGGGGGAGCAGTACTTC

abundance: -
d_gene: TRBD1
v_gene: TRBV10-3
j_gene: TRBJ2-7
CDR3aa: CASNDRDREDYEQYF
CDR3nt: TGTGCCTCGAATGACCGGGACAGGGAGGACTACGAGCAGTACTTC

abundance: -
d_gene: -
v_gene: TRBV6-5
j_gene: TRBJ1-2
CDR3aa: CASSYTGTGYGYTF
CDR3nt: TGTGCCAGCAGCTACACGGGAACAGGGTATGGCTACACCTTC

abundance: -
d_gene: TRBD2
v_gene: TRBV5-1
j_gene: TRBJ2-1
CDR3aa: CASSLGLAGPNEQFF
CDR3nt: TGCGCCAGCAGCTTGGGGCTAGCGGGGCCCAATGAGCAGTTCTTC

abundance: once
d_gene: -
v_gene: TRBV6-1
j_gene: TRBJ1-6
CDR3aa: CASSEFSSLSSYNSPLHF
CDR3nt: TGTGCCAGCAGTGAATTTAGCAGCCTTAGCTCCTATAATTCACCCCTCCACTTT

abundance: -
d_gene: -
v_gene: TRBV4-1
j_gene: TRBJ2-7
CDR3aa: CASSQGLGGTVTYEQYF
CDR3nt: TGCGCCAGCAGCCAAGGACTTGGGGGGACCGTCACCTACGAGCAGTACTTC

abundance: -
d_gene: TRBD2
v_gene: TRBV4-1
j_gene: TRBJ2-2
CDR3aa: CASSPRLAGSTGELFF
CDR3nt: TGCGCCAGCAGCCCCCGGCTAGCGGGGAGCACCGGGGAGCTGTTTTTT

abundance: -
d_gene: -
v_gene: TRBV7-6
j_gene: TRBJ2-1
CDR3aa: CASGETPSSYNEQFF
CDR3nt: TGTGCCAGCGGGGAGACACCGAGCTCCTACAATGAGCAGTTCTTC

abundance: -
d_gene: -
v_gene: TRBV4-1
j_gene: TRBJ1-2
CDR3aa: CASSEAGRGDGYTF
CDR3nt: TGCGCCAGCAGCGAGGCGGGCAGGGGTGATGGCTACACCTTC

abundance: -
d_gene: -
v_gene: TRBV4-1
j_gene: TRBJ1-5
CDR3aa: CASTLGAFSNQPQHF
CDR3nt: TGCGCCAGCACCCTAGGGGCCTTTAGCAATCAGCCCCAGCATTTT

abundance: -
d_gene: TRBD2
v_gene: TRBV5-1
j_gene: TRBJ2-2
CDR3aa: CASSPPGLAGPNTGELFF
CDR3nt: TGCGCCAGCAGCCCCCCTGGACTAGCGGGACCGAACACCGGGGAGCTGTTTTTT

abundance: -
d_gene: -
v_gene: TRBV3-1/TRBV3-2
j_gene: TRBJ2-5
CDR3aa: CASSQIIDAQETQYF
CDR3nt: TGTGCCAGCAGCCAAATTATAGATGCTCAAGAGACCCAGTACTTC

abundance: -
d_gene: -
v_gene: TRBV18
j_gene: TRBJ2-3
CDR3aa: CASSLRGTDTQYF
CDR3nt: TGTGCCAGCTCACTCCGGGGGACAGATACGCAGTATTTT

abundance: -
d_gene: TRBD1
v_gene: TRBV19
j_gene: TRBJ1-5
CDR3aa: CASSSAPQGVWPQHF
CDR3nt: TGTGCCAGTAGTTCCGCTCCTCAGGGGGTATGGCCCCAGCATTTT

abundance: -
d_gene: TRBD2
v_gene: TRBV19
j_gene: TRBJ2-1
CDR3aa: CATGLAGSNEQFF
CDR3nt: TGTGCCACCGGACTAGCGGGGTCCAATGAGCAGTTCTTC

abundance: -
d_gene: -
v_gene: TRBV2
j_gene: TRBJ1-2
CDR3aa: CASSEGGRGPPYTF
CDR3nt: TGTGCCAGCAGTGAAGGGGGCAGAGGCCCCCCCTACACCTTC

abundance: -
d_gene: TRBD2
v_gene: TRBV19
j_gene: TRBJ2-7
CDR3aa: CASSALAGGFEQYF
CDR3nt: TGTGCCAGTAGTGCCCTAGCGGGGGGGTTCGAGCAGTACTTC

abundance: once
d_gene: TRBD1
v_gene: TRBV5-4
j_gene: TRBJ2-3
CDR3aa: CASSLVGGQGALSTDTQYF
CDR3nt: TGTGCCAGCAGCTTGGTCGGCGGACAGGGGGCGCTGAGCACAGATACGCAGTATTTT

abundance: -
d_gene: -
v_gene: TRBV5-5
j_gene: TRBJ2-1
CDR3aa: CASSLGAAAANNEQFF
CDR3nt: TGTGCCAGCAGCTTGGGAGCGGCAGCCGCAAACAATGAGCAGTTCTTC

abundance: -
d_gene: -
v_gene: TRBV5-8
j_gene: TRBJ2-2
CDR3aa: CASSLTPNTGELFF
CDR3nt: TGTGCCAGCAGCTTGACACCTAACACCGGGGAGCTGTTTTTT

abundance: -
d_gene: TRBD1
v_gene: TRBV18
j_gene: TRBJ1-2
CDR3aa: CASSPPGQGSYGYTF
CDR3nt: TGTGCCAGCTCACCCCCGGGACAGGGATCCTATGGCTACACCTTC

abundance: -
d_gene: TRBD1
v_gene: TRBV5-4
j_gene: TRBJ1-6
CDR3aa: CASSKDRVWNSPLHF
CDR3nt: TGTGCCAGCAGCAAGGACAGGGTATGGAATTCACCCCTCCACTTT

abundance: -
d_gene: -
v_gene: TRBV3-1/TRBV3-2
j_gene: TRBJ2-1
CDR3aa: CASSTYNEQFF
CDR3nt: TGTGCCAGCAGTACCTACAATGAGCAGTTCTTC